This TCR beta chain was sequenced in a study of blood T cell repertoires in COVID-19. In the original workflow: Researchers report that nucleated cell counts were estimated from reference gene primer amplification. Profiled with immunoSEQ multiplex PCR; TCRdb holds only in-frame clones, not every one. V and J calls and clone size are copied from that table; D and trimming were computed from the DNA. Of around 220,000 clones listed, around 80% are singletons. V was clipped by 1 base and J by 2 bases; unmatched bases: 7. Germline V gene lookup returns CDR1 SGHAT and CDR2 FQNNGV. The CDR3 consists of 16 residues.

The clonotype originates from a woman between 40 and 50 years old with acute COVID-19. Sequenced: PBMCs or T cells enriched from blood (not recorded which). The chain carries TRBV11-2 and TRBJ1-2; 7 nucleotides agree with TRBD1. CDR3 protein: CASSLGQGSGNYGYTF. CDR3 DNA: TGTGCCAGCAGCTTAGGACAGGGAAGTGGCAACTATGGCTACACCTTC. Filled out from reference TRBV11-2 and TRBJ1-2, the complete variable domain reads EAGVAQSPRYKIIEKRQSVAFWCNPISGHATLYWYQQILGQGPKLLIQFQNNGVVDDSQLPKDRFSAERLKGVDSTLKIQPAKLEDSAVYLCASSLGQGSGNYGYTFGSGTRLTVV.